This TCR beta chain was identified in a study of molecular identifiers for immune sequencing clone quantification. Study-level results: Clones of above 20 RNA copies carried over 99% of effector molecules; in naive cells they carried under 1%.

Comments on this clonotype: Its antigen is not identified.

Bulk TCR libraries used previously described methods and listed TCR primers. TCRdb fed the PCR reads into MiXCR, producing one record per CDR3 protein. Of around 480,000 distinct CDR3 sequences listed, around 23% are singletons. Germline CDR1 reads SGHTS; CDR2 reads YDEGEE. With V trimmed by 5 bases and J by 1 base, 8 bases remained unmatched. The CDR3 covers 16 residues. Isolation of naive CD8 T cells was achieved by sorting on a CD8+CD4-CCR7+CD45RA+ phenotype. The genes are TRBV5-8 and TRBJ2-2; the match to TRBD2 covers 7 bases. The TCR sequence derives from a human donor in good health. Some libraries in this study had Jurkat cell RNA spiked in. Source material: naive CD8+ T cells from blood, with Jurkat cell RNA spiked in. The subset is: FACS-sorted CD8+CD4-CCR7+CD45RA+ naive T cells. CDR3 in amino acids: CASSPGGVLNTGELFF. CDR3 DNA sequence: TGTGCCAGCAGTCCGGGGGGAGTCTTGAACACCGGGGAGCTGTTTTTT.